Shown below are 16 T cell receptor beta chains from a single sample sequenced in a study of T-cell reconstitution after alpha-beta-depleted transplantation in children. TCRbeta library construction was performed incorporating unique molecular identifiers. Using its own MiXCR run on the PCR reads, TCRdb lists one record per CDR3 protein. The table lists a few hundred thousand distinct CDR3 sequences, under 15% of them singletons. The sequences come from PBMCs, mostly from graft donor cells, collected 360 days after TCRalphabeta/CD19-depleted stem cell transplant. The receptors shown here come from a male patient younger than 18 who had a stem cell transplant for acute myeloid leukemia, so the T cells may come from the graft donor.

The V call is TRBV10-3, the J call TRBJ2-7, with D possibly matching TRBD2 (5 bases). Germline lookup yields CDR1 ENHRY and CDR2 SYGVKD. The V gene lost 4 bases and the J gene lost 3 bases, with 13 bases spanning the gap. CDR3 length equals 14 residues. CDR3 in DNA: TGTGCCATCAGTGCCCCTAGCCGGGGCTACGAGCAGTACTTC. It codes for CAISAPSRGYEQYF.

The rearrangement joins TRBV29-1 to TRBJ2-4; 16 bases are shared with TRBD2. V gave up 5 bases and J gave up 9 bases; unmatched junction bases: 10. Germline CDR1 is SQVTM and CDR2 is ANQGSEA. CDR3 length: 16 amino acids. The CDR3 loop reads CSVLGLAGGANGIQYF. CDR3 nucleotides: TGCAGCGTTCTGGGACTAGCGGGGGGGGCTAATGGCATTCAGTACTTC.

The CDR3 region has the DNA TGTGCCTGCCGGGAGTTCCTCTTCACCGGGGAGCTGTTTTTT. Its protein is CACREFLFTGELFF. V is TRBV30 and J is TRBJ2-2; D is possibly TRBD2 (6 bases). Trimming took off 6 bases at V and 4 bases at J, with 15 bases between the two ends. Germline V gives CDR1 GTSNPN, CDR2 SVGIG (reference sequence). The CDR3 has 14 amino acids.

This clonotype has a count of ten or more. The chain joins TRBV5-4 to TRBJ2-2, with TRBD2 matching 9 bases. The CDR3 is 16 residues long. Trimming took 0 bases from V and 5 from J; bases not matched to a gene: 5. CDR1 is SGHNT, CDR2 YYREEE, per germline (reference sequence). The CDR3 loop reads CASSLELAGRTGELFF. The CDR3 nucleotides read TGTGCCAGCAGCTTGGAACTAGCGGGTAGGACCGGGGAGCTGTTTTTT.

The V and J genes are TRBV20-1 and TRBJ2-7; maybe TRBD2 (6 bases). Germline loops: CDR1 DFQATT, CDR2 SNEGSKA (reference sequence). There are 14 residues in the CDR3. Trimming stripped 3 bases from V and 2 bases from J, with 14 bases between. The CDR3 region is CSASLRRDPYEQYF. CDR3 DNA: TGCAGTGCTAGTCTCCGGCGGGACCCCTACGAGCAGTACTTC.

There are many counts of this clonotype. The gene calls are TRBV20-1 and TRBJ2-3, with D perhaps TRBD2 (5 bases). The CDR3 runs to 11 residues. The germline CDR1 and CDR2 sequences are DFQATT and SNEGSKA (reference sequence). The V end lost 3 bases, the J end lost 5 bases, and 6 bases lay between the germline ends. CDR3 amino acids: CSASGLDTQYF. CDR3 in DNA: TGCAGTGCTAGCGGACTAGATACGCAGTATTTT.

This clonotype was detected only a few times. This chain connects TRBV21-1 to TRBJ2-1; TRBD1, the table's D call, lacks a check against the DNA. TRBV21-1 is labeled a pseudogene. The CDR3 spans 17 residues. CDR3 amino acids: CASSGGVQVLSYNEQFF. The CDR3 DNA reads TGTGCCAGCAGCGGGGGCGTACAGGTTTTGTCCTACAATGAGCAGTTCTTC.

The chain recombines TRBV15 with TRBJ2-5; weak D call: TRBD1 (5 bases). Germline lookup yields CDR1 LNHNV and CDR2 YYDKDF (reference sequence). The ends were cut back, 1 base at V and 5 bases at J, with 14 bases in the middle. The length of the CDR3 is 15 residues. The CDR3 sequence: CATSRVGQPGETQYF. CDR3 bases: TGTGCCACCAGCAGAGTCGGACAACCTGGGGAGACCCAGTACTTC.

This clonotype was recorded at least ten times. CDR3 coding DNA: TGCAGTGCCCTGGGGCGAGCTAATGAAAAACTGTTTTTT. Translation: CSALGRANEKLFF. V gene TRBV20-1 combines with J gene TRBJ1-4; possible D gene TRBD1, 5 bases. Germline V gene data show CDR1 as DFQATT and CDR2 as SNEGSKA (reference sequence). This CDR3 spans 13 amino acids. V gave up 6 bases and J gave up 3 bases, with 11 bases separating them.

This clonotype was seen a few times. J is TRBJ1-1 and V is TRBV12-3 or TRBV12-4; 9 bases agree with TRBD1. The CDR3 contains 13 residues. Trimming took 8 bases from V and 4 from J; bases not matched to a gene: 5. The CDR3 nucleotides are TGTGCCAGCGGAACAGGGGGCCTCACTGAAGCTTTCTTT. Amino acid sequence: CASGTGGLTEAFF.

This chain uses TRBV10-3 with TRBJ2-7; possibly TRBD1 for D (6 bases). Per the germline V gene, CDR1 is ENHRY and CDR2 is SYGVKD. The V end lost 4 bases, the J end lost 2 bases, and 15 bases lay between the germline ends. The CDR3 sequence is 15 residues long. The CDR3: CAISGMGHLPYEQYF. CDR3 DNA sequence: TGTGCCATCAGTGGCATGGGACACCTGCCCTACGAGCAGTACTTC.

A single count supports this clonotype. The V call is TRBV15, the J call TRBJ2-7; 10 positions match TRBD1. Per the germline V gene, CDR1 is LNHNV and CDR2 is YYDKDF (reference sequence). The V segment lost 5 bases and the J segment 5 bases; nucleotides outside the gene matches: 9. The CDR3 extends over 15 amino acids. CDR3 sequence (DNA): TGTGCCACCAGCTCCCGCGGACAGGGGGTCAACGAGCAGTACTTC. This gives the protein CATSSRGQGVNEQYF.

This clonotype was recorded a few times. The V and J genes are TRBV6-5 and TRBJ1-5; possible D gene TRBD1, 6 bases. The germline V gene encodes CDR1 MNHEY and CDR2 SVGAGI. The CDR3 has 15 amino acids. V was trimmed by 2 bases and J by 6 bases, leaving 14 bases between them. Here the CDR3 reads CASSYTGIQGQPQHF. Here the CDR3 DNA reads TGTGCCAGCAGTTACACAGGGATACAGGGTCAGCCCCAGCATTTT.

This chain connects TRBV28 to TRBJ2-5, with 11 bases lining up with TRBD2. This CDR3 has 19 amino acids. The V gene end was trimmed by 5 bases and the J gene end by 1 base; junction bases not matched to a gene: 15. Per germline, CDR1 MDHEN and CDR2 SYDVKM. The CDR3 is CASSPGRGLAGGRQETQYF. CDR3 nucleotide sequence: TGTGCCAGCAGTCCAGGGAGGGGGCTAGCGGGAGGCCGCCAAGAGACCCAGTACTTC.

This clonotype was observed many times. The chain combines TRBV9 with TRBJ1-1; no clear D gene. The V end lost 4 bases, the J end lost 8 bases, and 18 bases lay between the germline ends. The CDR3 length is 14 residues. CDR1 and CDR2 from the germline V gene are SGDLS and YYNGEE. CDR3 sequence reads: CASSPEIVNLEAFF. In nucleotides, the CDR3 is TGTGCCAGCAGCCCAGAGATAGTGAACTTGGAAGCTTTCTTT. The complete variable domain, with remaining parts taken from reference TRBV9 and TRBJ1-1, reads DSGVTQTPKHLITATGQRVTLRCSPRSGDLSVYWYQQSLDQGLQFLIQYYNGEERAKGNILERFSAQQFPDLHSELNLSSLELGDSALYFCASSPEIVNLEAFFGQGTRLTVV.

As DNA, the CDR3 is TGTGCCACCCACTTTAGCGGCTCCAACACAGATACGCAGTATTTT. It encodes CATHFSGSNTDTQYF. The chain carries TRBV11-1 and TRBJ2-3; the D gene is possibly TRBD2 (6 bases). In germline, CDR1 is SGHAT, CDR2 FQDESV (reference sequence). Deletions cut 10 bases from V and 2 bases from J, with 19 bases between. CDR3 size: 15 residues.